Listed below are T cell receptor beta chains from one sample, sequenced in a study of control samples from healthy donors and cancer patients. Sequencing used immunoSEQ multiplex PCR; TCRdb keeps in-frame clones, though not all of them. The sample lists over 150,000 clones, 90% to 95% seen once, with more than 1.4% in the top ten. What was sequenced was blood. These receptors were taken from a young man in good health. Each CDR3 is given with its conserved first and last residue. The D gene is left open where the match is weak. Expanded clones are given a class, and other clones once, few, many or no size at all.

D gene: NA
J gene: TRBJ2-7
V gene: TRBV5-6
clone size: NA
CDR3 protein: CASSLDPRGREQYF
CDR3 DNA: TGTGCCAGCAGCTTAGACCCTAGAGGGCGCGAGCAGTACTTC

D gene: NA
J gene: TRBJ1-2
V gene: TRBV6-1
clone size: NA
CDR3 protein: CASSEVGTRNYGYTF
CDR3 DNA: TGTGCCAGCAGTGAAGTAGGGACAAGGAACTATGGCTACACCTTC

D gene: NA
J gene: TRBJ1-4
V gene: TRBV29-1
clone size: NA
CDR3 protein: CSVAKGGGNEKLFF
CDR3 DNA: TGCAGCGTGGCCAAGGGGGGCGGTAATGAAAAACTGTTTTTT

D gene: TRBD1
J gene: TRBJ1-6
V gene: TRBV5-1
clone size: NA
CDR3 protein: CASSRDRDGNSPLHF
CDR3 DNA: TGCGCCAGCAGCAGGGACAGGGACGGTAATTCACCCCTCCACTTT

D gene: NA
J gene: TRBJ2-2
V gene: TRBV5-1
clone size: NA
CDR3 protein: CASGELGGETGELFF
CDR3 DNA: TGCGCCAGCGGGGAGCTTGGGGGAGAAACCGGGGAGCTGTTTTTT

D gene: NA
J gene: TRBJ2-3
V gene: TRBV20-1
clone size: NA
CDR3 protein: CSAPSGDTQYF
CDR3 DNA: TGCAGTGCCCCAAGTGGAGATACGCAGTATTTT

D gene: TRBD1
J gene: TRBJ1-5
V gene: TRBV5-1
clone size: once
CDR3 protein: CASSLEQGVRPQHF
CDR3 DNA: TGCGCCAGCAGCTTGGAACAGGGGGTCCGGCCCCAGCATTTT

D gene: NA
J gene: TRBJ2-7
V gene: TRBV5-1
clone size: NA
CDR3 protein: CASSLLGPNEQYF
CDR3 DNA: TGCGCCAGCAGCTTATTGGGGCCCAACGAGCAGTACTTC

D gene: NA
J gene: TRBJ2-6
V gene: TRBV7-3
clone size: NA
CDR3 protein: CASSLNGPGANVLTF
CDR3 DNA: TGTGCCAGCAGCTTAAACGGTCCTGGGGCCAACGTCCTGACTTTC

D gene: NA
J gene: TRBJ1-5
V gene: TRBV5-6
clone size: NA
CDR3 protein: CASSPRAGTSQPQHF
CDR3 DNA: TGTGCCAGCAGCCCGCGGGCAGGGACCTCTCAGCCCCAGCATTTT

D gene: NA
J gene: TRBJ1-5
V gene: TRBV24-1
clone size: NA
CDR3 protein: CATSGSSVSNQPQHF
CDR3 DNA: TGTGCCACCAGTGGCTCCTCTGTTAGCAATCAGCCCCAGCATTTT

D gene: NA
J gene: TRBJ1-1
V gene: TRBV19
clone size: NA
CDR3 protein: CASSHISAGNTEAFF
CDR3 DNA: TGTGCCAGTAGTCACATATCGGCTGGGAACACTGAAGCTTTCTTT

D gene: TRBD1
J gene: TRBJ2-7
V gene: TRBV2
clone size: NA
CDR3 protein: CASSLRDSLYEQYF
CDR3 DNA: TGTGCCAGCAGTCTCCGGGACAGCTTGTACGAGCAGTACTTC

D gene: NA
J gene: TRBJ2-4
V gene: TRBV18
clone size: NA
CDR3 protein: CASSPGTAKNIQYF
CDR3 DNA: TGTGCCAGCTCACCGGGGACAGCCAAAAACATTCAGTACTTC

D gene: NA
J gene: TRBJ2-7
V gene: TRBV5-1
clone size: NA
CDR3 protein: CADRADSSSYEQYF
CDR3 DNA: TGCGCCGATCGTGCGGACAGCAGCTCCTACGAGCAGTACTTC

D gene: NA
J gene: TRBJ1-6
V gene: TRBV3-1/TRBV3-2
clone size: NA
CDR3 protein: CASSSRGGSYNSPLHF
CDR3 DNA: TGTGCCAGCAGCTCCCGGGGGGGGTCCTATAATTCACCCCTCCACTTT

D gene: TRBD1
J gene: TRBJ1-4
V gene: TRBV9
clone size: once
CDR3 protein: CASSLRTGVGEKLFF
CDR3 DNA: TGTGCCAGCAGCCTCCGGACAGGGGTTGGCGAAAAACTGTTTTTT

D gene: TRBD1
J gene: TRBJ1-1
V gene: TRBV7-9
clone size: once
CDR3 protein: CASRGTGGWTEAFF
CDR3 DNA: TGTGCCAGCAGGGGTACAGGGGGATGGACTGAAGCTTTCTTT

D gene: TRBD1
J gene: TRBJ1-5
V gene: TRBV5-1
clone size: NA
CDR3 protein: CASSPRTGPYSNQPQHF
CDR3 DNA: TGCGCCAGCAGCCCCCGGACAGGGCCCTATAGCAATCAGCCCCAGCATTTT

D gene: NA
J gene: TRBJ2-7
V gene: TRBV15
clone size: NA
CDR3 protein: CATARGGDSYEQYF
CDR3 DNA: TGTGCCACAGCTCGTGGAGGTGACTCCTACGAGCAGTACTTC

D gene: NA
J gene: TRBJ1-2
V gene: TRBV10-2
clone size: NA
CDR3 protein: CASRPYGYTF
CDR3 DNA: TGCGCCAGCAGGCCCTATGGCTACACCTTC

D gene: NA
J gene: TRBJ1-1
V gene: TRBV6-1
clone size: NA
CDR3 protein: CASSVPTGLGNTEAFF
CDR3 DNA: TGTGCCAGCAGTGTACCTACAGGGTTGGGGAACACTGAAGCTTTCTTT

D gene: NA
J gene: TRBJ2-5
V gene: TRBV4-2
clone size: NA
CDR3 protein: CASSQDLRGETQYF
CDR3 DNA: TGTGCCAGCAGCCAAGATCTTAGGGGGGAGACCCAGTACTTC

D gene: NA
J gene: TRBJ2-6
V gene: TRBV28
clone size: NA
CDR3 protein: CASSLGNGYPGANVLTF
CDR3 DNA: TGTGCCAGCAGTTTAGGGAACGGATACCCTGGGGCCAACGTCCTGACTTTC

D gene: NA
J gene: TRBJ2-2
V gene: TRBV12-5
clone size: NA
CDR3 protein: CASGSIAVVNTGELFF
CDR3 DNA: TGTGCTAGTGGGTCCATAGCCGTAGTGAACACCGGGGAGCTGTTTTTT